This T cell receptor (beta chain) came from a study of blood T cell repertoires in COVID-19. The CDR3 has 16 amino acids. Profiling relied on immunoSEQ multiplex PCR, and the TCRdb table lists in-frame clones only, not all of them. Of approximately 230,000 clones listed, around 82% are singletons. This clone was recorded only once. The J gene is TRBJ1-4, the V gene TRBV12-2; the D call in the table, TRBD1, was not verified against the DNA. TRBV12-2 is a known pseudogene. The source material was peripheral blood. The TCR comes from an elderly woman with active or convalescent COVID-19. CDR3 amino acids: CASRLALTGVGEKLFF. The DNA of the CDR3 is TGTGCAAGTCGCTTAGCCCTAACAGGGGTGGGTGAAAAACTGTTTTTT.